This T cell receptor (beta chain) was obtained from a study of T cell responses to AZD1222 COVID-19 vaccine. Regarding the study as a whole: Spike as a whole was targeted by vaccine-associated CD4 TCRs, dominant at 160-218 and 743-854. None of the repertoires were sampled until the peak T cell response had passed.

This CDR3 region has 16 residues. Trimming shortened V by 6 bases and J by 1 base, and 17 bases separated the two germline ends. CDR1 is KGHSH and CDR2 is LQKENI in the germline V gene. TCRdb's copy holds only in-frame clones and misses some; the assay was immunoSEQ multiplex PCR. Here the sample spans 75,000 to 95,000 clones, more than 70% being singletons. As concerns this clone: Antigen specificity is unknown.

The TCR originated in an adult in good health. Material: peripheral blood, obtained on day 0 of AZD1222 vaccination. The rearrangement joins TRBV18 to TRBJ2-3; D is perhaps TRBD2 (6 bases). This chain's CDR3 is CASSDLRGEGTDTQYF. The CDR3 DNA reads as TGTGCCAGCTCCGATCTGCGAGGGGAGGGCACAGATACGCAGTATTTT.